Listed here are 27 T cell receptor beta chains from one sample, sequenced in a study of blood T cell repertoires in COVID-19. Libraries were prepared by immunoSEQ multiplex PCR; TCRdb keeps only in-frame clonotypes and omits some of them. The sample yields about 120,000 clones, nearly 70% seen once. Material: peripheral blood. The receptors stem from a woman aged 70-85 years with acute or convalescent COVID-19.

This clone was observed a handful of times. V and J are TRBV28 and TRBJ2-1; 8 bases agree with TRBD2. Germline values: CDR1 MDHEN, CDR2 SYDVKM. The CDR3 spans 17 residues. Losses at the gene ends were 4 bases for V and 8 bases for J; bases not matched to a gene: 16. CDR3 residues: CASSSPLLREGPDEQFF. The CDR3 region has the DNA TGTGCCAGCAGTTCTCCCCTCCTTCGGGAGGGCCCCGATGAGCAGTTCTTC.

This chain uses TRBV27 with TRBJ2-7, with D possibly being TRBD1 (6 bases). Germline assignment: CDR1 MNHEY and CDR2 SMNVEV (reference sequence). V was shortened by 6 bases and J by 2 bases, with 14 bases between the two germline ends. CDR3 size: 14 residues. Here the CDR3 DNA reads TGTGCCAGCAGCAGACGACAGGAGGCCTACGAGCAGTACTTC. Translation: CASSRRQEAYEQYF.

The genes are TRBV6-2 or TRBV6-3 and TRBJ2-7; D unclear. The CDR3 runs to 13 residues. Trimming removed 6 bases at V and 6 bases at J, with 15 bases between. The V gene's germline CDR1 is MNHEY and CDR2 SVGEGT. The CDR3 coding sequence is TGTGCCAGCAGGCCTAATTCCCTTATCGAGCAGTACTTC. This gives the protein CASRPNSLIEQYF.

The CDR3 coding sequence is TGTGCCAGCAGCCAAGCCCCCACCGGTGAAAAACTGTTTTTT. As protein: CASSQAPTGEKLFF. V gene TRBV3-1 (or the pseudogene TRBV3-2) combines with J gene TRBJ1-4; D is uncertain. V lost 1 base and J lost 7, with 10 bases in between. This CDR3 region has 14 residues. Germline V gene lookup returns CDR1 LGHDT and CDR2 YNNKEL (reference sequence).

The V call is TRBV19, the J call TRBJ1-5; D might be TRBD1 (6 bases). The V gene lost 3 bases and the J gene lost 5 bases, with 11 bases spanning the gap. From germline, CDR1 is LNHDA and CDR2 SQIVND (reference sequence). This CDR3 spans 14 amino acids. CDR3 sequence reads: CASSITGNYQPQHF. The CDR3 DNA reads as TGTGCCAGTAGTATTACAGGGAACTATCAGCCCCAGCATTTT.

This clone was observed at least ten times. The chain carries TRBV18 and TRBJ1-2; TRBD1 matches 11 bases. V shed 3 bases, J shed 6 bases, and the junction held 6 bases outside the gene matches. Germline CDR1 is KGHSH and CDR2 is LQKENI. This CDR3 has 15 residues. The DNA for the CDR3 is TGTGCCAGCTCACCGGATACGGGACAGGGGGATGGCTACACCTTC. Protein product: CASSPDTGQGDGYTF.

The V and J genes are TRBV2 and TRBJ1-6, with a tentative D call TRBD1 (5 bases). V lost 6 bases and J lost 7, with 13 bases in between. Looked up from germline, CDR1 is SNHLY and CDR2 is FYNNEI. CDR3 length: 14 residues. CDR3 protein: CASRWHGGNSPLHF. The CDR3 bases are TGTGCCAGCAGATGGCACGGGGGGAATTCACCCCTCCACTTT.

This clone has just a few counts. The chain employs TRBV28 and TRBJ2-7; maybe TRBD1 (6 bases). Germline V CDR1 and CDR2: MDHEN, SYDVKM. With 2 bases removed from V and 4 bases from J, the gap between germline ends came to 15 bases. This CDR3 region has 15 residues. This chain's CDR3 is CASSLRVGRGYEQYF. CDR3 nucleotide sequence: TGTGCCAGCAGTTTAAGGGTGGGCAGGGGTTACGAGCAGTACTTC.

The rearrangement uses TRBV16 and TRBJ2-1, with D possibly being TRBD1 (5 bases). There are 14 residues in the CDR3. The V end lost 6 bases, the J end lost 6 bases, and 15 bases lay between the germline ends. CDR1 and CDR2 from the germline V gene are KGHSY and FQNENV. The CDR3 sequence is CASSQQGWGNEQFF. The CDR3 nucleotides read TGTGCCAGCAGTCAGCAGGGTTGGGGCAATGAGCAGTTCTTC.

The chain has TRBV2 and TRBJ1-4; D might be TRBD1 (6 bases). This CDR3 is built from 13 residues. The V end lost 11 bases, the J end lost 11 bases, and 21 bases lay between the germline ends. Germline CDR1 reads SNHLY; CDR2 reads FYNNEI. The CDR3 region has the DNA TGTGCCTGCCGGGACACCGAAATTGGGAAACTGTTTTTT. It is translated as CACRDTEIGKLFF.

V gene TRBV3-1 (or the pseudogene TRBV3-2) combines with J gene TRBJ2-7; D possibly corresponds to TRBD1 (5 bases). Germline assignment: CDR1 LGHDT and CDR2 YNNKEL (reference sequence). V dropped 0 bases and J dropped 0 bases, with 12 bases sitting between them. The CDR3 loop spans 16 amino acids. CDR3 sequence (DNA): TGTGCCAGCAGCCAAGATACGCAGGGTCTCTCCTACGAGCAGTACTTC. It yields the protein CASSQDTQGLSYEQYF.

This clone was detected only once. This chain connects TRBV14 to TRBJ1-2; D might be TRBD1 (5 bases). V lost 4 bases to trimming and J lost 4 bases, with 16 bases between them. The germline CDR1 and CDR2 sequences are SGHDN and FVKESK. The CDR3 spans 15 residues. CDR3 region: CASSPPGAGGYGYTF. In DNA form, the CDR3 reads TGTGCCAGCAGCCCACCCGGGGCGGGAGGCTATGGCTACACCTTC.

V is TRBV2 and J is TRBJ1-4; D remains ambiguous. Germline V gene sequence: CDR1 SNHLY, CDR2 FYNNEI. The CDR3 runs 15 residues. Trimming cost V 5 bases and J 3 bases, with 13 bases left between them. CDR3 region: CASSFRLISNEKLFF. In DNA, the CDR3 is TGTGCCAGCAGTTTCAGGTTGATCTCTAATGAAAAACTGTTTTTT.

Ten or more counts support this clone. The chain joins TRBV7-9 to TRBJ1-2; the D gene is possibly TRBD1 (5 bases). CDR1 SEHNR and CDR2 FQNEAQ come from the germline V gene (reference sequence). The CDR3 length is 14 residues. V dropped 1 base and J dropped 4 bases, with 10 bases sitting between them. CDR3 DNA: TGTGCCAGCAGCTTAGGGAGTGACAGCTATGGCTACACCTTC. It is translated as CASSLGSDSYGYTF.

This chain joins TRBV6-5 and TRBJ1-5; TRBD1 aligns across 7 bases. The trim removed 7 bases at V and 11 bases at J, leaving 17 bases unmatched. This CDR3 has 15 residues. Germline CDR1 MNHEY, CDR2 SVGAGI. CDR3 sequence (DNA): TGTGCCAGCATTTTCAGGGGGGACCTCGGATCAGCCCAGCATTTT. It yields the protein CASIFRGDLGSAQHF.

The chain combines TRBV6-8 with TRBJ1-6; possible D gene TRBD1, 6 bases. The V gene's germline CDR1 is MNHGY and CDR2 SAAAGT. With 6 bases removed from V and 10 bases from J, the gap between germline ends came to 16 bases. The CDR3 runs 14 residues. CDR3 amino acids: CASRTDTGKSPLHF. In DNA form, the CDR3 reads TGTGCCAGCAGAACCGACACAGGGAAATCACCCCTCCACTTT.

The V and J genes are TRBV9 and TRBJ2-1; D perhaps matches TRBD2 (6 bases). V was pared by 1 base and J by 0 bases, with 8 bases between. The CDR3 totals 15 residues. Germline lookup yields CDR1 SGDLS and CDR2 YYNGEE. The CDR3, as DNA: TGTGCCAGCAGCGTAACCGGGAGCTCCTACAATGAGCAGTTCTTC. Amino acid sequence: CASSVTGSSYNEQFF.

This rearrangement joins TRBV29-1 to TRBJ2-2, with TRBD2 matching 13 bases. V shed 5 bases, J shed 4 bases, and the junction held 7 bases outside the gene matches. Germline loops: CDR1 SQVTM, CDR2 ANQGSEA. This CDR3 region has 16 residues. CDR3 bases: TGCAGCGTTCGGGGACTAGCGGGACTGGGCACCGGGGAGCTGTTTTTT. Amino acid sequence: CSVRGLAGLGTGELFF.

The V and J genes are TRBV6-5 and TRBJ1-4; 9 bases fit TRBD1. This CDR3 region has 15 residues. The V segment lost 0 bases and the J segment 8 bases; nucleotides outside the gene matches: 4. Germline values: CDR1 MNHEY, CDR2 SVGAGI. The CDR3 region is CASSYSGQGEEKLFF. CDR3 sequence (DNA): TGTGCCAGCAGTTACTCGGGACAGGGCGAAGAAAAACTGTTTTTT.

The chain carries TRBV14 and TRBJ2-5; D is perhaps TRBD1 (6 bases). The V end was cut by 0 bases, the J end by 5 bases, with 13 bases between. Germline lookup yields CDR1 SGHDN and CDR2 FVKESK. The CDR3 runs 15 residues. CDR3 sequence (DNA): TGTGCCAGCAGCCAAGATACAGGGCCGGGGGAGACCCAGTACTTC. Its protein is CASSQDTGPGETQYF.

The chain links TRBV7-9 to TRBJ1-3; 7 bases map to TRBD1. V lost 5 bases, J lost 4 bases, and 5 bases stayed unmatched. CDR1 SEHNR and CDR2 FQNEAQ come from the germline V gene (reference sequence). This CDR3 is built from 14 residues. For the CDR3, the DNA is TGTGCCAGCAGCGCGACAGGGACGGGAAACACCATATATTTT. Translated: CASSATGTGNTIYF.

The genes are TRBV7-9 and TRBJ1-1; possible D gene TRBD1, 5 bases. From germline, CDR1 is SEHNR and CDR2 FQNEAQ (reference sequence). Trimming left V 4 bases short and J 0 bases short, with 12 bases between. This CDR3 has 15 residues. CDR3 sequence reads: CASSSSGNLNTEAFF. The DNA for the CDR3 is TGTGCCAGCAGCTCGTCAGGGAATCTGAACACTGAAGCTTTCTTT. Full variable domain (missing parts from reference TRBV7-9 and TRBJ1-1): DTGVSQNPRHKITKRGQNVTFRCDPISEHNRLYWYRQTLGQGPEFLTYFQNEAQLEKSRLLSDRFSAERPKGSFSTLEIQRTEQGDSAMYLCASSSSGNLNTEAFFGQGTRLTVV.

V usage is TRBV7-9 and J usage is TRBJ2-2, with 11 positions matching TRBD2. Germline CDR1 and CDR2: SEHNR and FQNEAQ (reference sequence). V lost 0 bases, J lost 0 bases, and 6 bases stayed unmatched. The CDR3 runs to 19 residues. Here the CDR3 DNA reads TGTGCCAGCAGCTTAGCGAGGGTAGCGGGAGGGCCGAACACCGGGGAGCTGTTTTTT. Its protein is CASSLARVAGGPNTGELFF. The full variable domain, in which reference TRBV7-9 and TRBJ2-2 provide the parts outside the CDR3, is DTGVSQNPRHKITKRGQNVTFRCDPISEHNRLYWYRQTLGQGPEFLTYFQNEAQLEKSRLLSDRFSAERPKGSFSTLEIQRTEQGDSAMYLCASSLARVAGGPNTGELFFGEGSRLTVL.

The J gene is TRBJ2-1, the V gene TRBV6-5; 7 nucleotides agree with TRBD1. This CDR3 spans 15 amino acids. Germline CDR1 is MNHEY and CDR2 is SVGAGI. The junction had 7 bases not matched to a gene; V was cut back by 5 bases and J by 3 bases. CDR3 DNA: TGTGCCAGCAGTAGACAGGGAGACTTCTACAATGAGCAGTTCTTC. It translates to CASSRQGDFYNEQFF.

The rearrangement uses TRBV10-3 and TRBJ2-7; TRBD1 might be the D (5 bases). Per the germline V gene, CDR1 is ENHRY and CDR2 is SYGVKD. Trimming removed 0 bases at V and 5 bases at J, with 11 bases between. This CDR3 spans 14 amino acids. CDR3 in amino acids: CAISESGVVHEQYF. DNA for the CDR3: TGTGCCATCAGTGAGTCAGGGGTGGTCCACGAGCAGTACTTC.

The chain recombines TRBV12-3 or TRBV12-4 with TRBJ1-5, with D hard to call. V lost 2 bases, J lost 6 bases, and 5 bases lay in between. This CDR3 region has 12 residues. The CDR3 DNA reads as TGTGCCAGCAGTTTAAATATTCAGCCCCAGCATTTT. This gives the protein CASSLNIQPQHF.

The V call is TRBV19, the J call TRBJ2-7; 8 nucleotides line up with TRBD1. V lost 4 bases, J lost 3 bases, and 8 bases stayed unmatched. This CDR3 comprises 15 residues. The germline V gene encodes CDR1 LNHDA and CDR2 SQIVND (reference sequence). The CDR3 reads CASSTEGTGHYEQYF. The CDR3 bases are TGTGCCAGTAGTACGGAGGGGACAGGACACTACGAGCAGTACTTC.